A selection of T cell receptor beta chains follows, all from one sample in a study of blood T cell repertoires in COVID-19. The repertoire was sequenced with immunoSEQ multiplex PCR; TCRdb's copy has only in-frame clones and lacks some. The table lists around 300,000 clones, around 90% of them singletons. Sequenced sample: PBMCs or T cells enriched from blood (not recorded which). The receptors stem from a man aged 30 to 45 who had recovered from COVID-19. The CDR3 runs from the conserved cysteine through the conserved F or W. D genes are given only for firm matches. Expanded clones are given a class, and other clones once, few, many or no size at all.

v_gene,abundance,d_gene,j_gene,CDR3aa,CDR3nt
TRBV7-3,NA,TRBD1,TRBJ1-2,CASSLRAGQDQYGYTF,TGTGCCAGCAGCTTAAGAGCGGGACAGGATCAGTATGGCTACACCTTC
TRBV7-9,NA,NA,TRBJ2-3,CASSLGNRDSQYF,TGTGCCAGCAGCTTAGGCAACCGGGACTCGCAGTATTTT
TRBV18,NA,NA,TRBJ2-7,CASSPPARGGEQYF,TGTGCCAGCTCACCACCCGCCAGGGGCGGTGAGCAGTACTTC
TRBV14,few,NA,TRBJ2-3,CASSQVLLDTQYF,TGTGCCAGCAGCCAAGTACTATTAGATACGCAGTATTTT
TRBV24-1,NA,NA,TRBJ1-5,CATSDPTGANQPQHF,TGTGCCACCAGTGATCCGACAGGAGCCAATCAGCCCCAGCATTTT
TRBV23-1,NA,NA,TRBJ1-1,CASSQSWHMNTEAFF,TGCGCCAGCAGTCAATCTTGGCACATGAACACTGAAGCTTTCTTT
TRBV11-3,NA,NA,TRBJ1-1,CASSLVRGFNTEAFF,TGTGCCAGCAGCTTAGTAAGGGGTTTTAACACTGAAGCTTTCTTT
TRBV14,once,NA,TRBJ2-4,CASSQVPGHLREAKNIQYF,TGTGCCAGCAGCCAAGTACCGGGACATCTGAGGGAAGCCAAAAACATTCAGTACTTC
TRBV30,NA,NA,TRBJ2-7,CAWSVKGTSYEQYF,TGTGCCTGGAGTGTAAAGGGTACTAGCTACGAGCAGTACTTC
TRBV12-3/TRBV12-4,NA,TRBD1,TRBJ1-1,CASSLTGGSAFF,TGTGCCAGCAGTTTGACAGGGGGATCTGCTTTCTTT
TRBV6-5,NA,NA,TRBJ1-1,CASSYRKRGEAFF,TGTGCCAGCAGTTACCGCAAACGAGGTGAAGCTTTCTTT
TRBV27,NA,NA,TRBJ2-7,CASSLTGNYEQYF,TGTGCCAGCAGTTTAACAGGGAACTACGAGCAGTACTTC
TRBV5-4,NA,NA,TRBJ2-1,CASSLWTTNEQFF,TGTGCCAGCAGCTTGTGGACAACCAATGAGCAGTTCTTC
TRBV10-1,NA,TRBD1,TRBJ2-1,CASTMDRGSEQFF,TGCGCCAGCACCATGGACAGGGGCAGCGAGCAGTTCTTC
TRBV13,NA,NA,TRBJ1-6,CASSLGRYNSPLHF,TGTGCCAGCAGCTTAGGACGGTATAATTCACCCCTCCACTTT
TRBV29-1,NA,TRBD2,TRBJ2-3,CSVGLATSTDTQYF,TGCAGCGTTGGACTAGCGACAAGCACAGATACGCAGTATTTT
TRBV7-2,NA,TRBD2,TRBJ2-5,CASSLVFARLAGGKETQYF,TGTGCCAGCAGCTTAGTTTTTGCACGGCTAGCGGGGGGTAAAGAGACCCAGTACTTC
TRBV7-2,NA,NA,TRBJ1-4,CASSPQASGHFSEKLFF,TGTGCCAGCAGTCCACAAGCCTCGGGACATTTTTCTGAAAAACTGTTTTTT
TRBV5-6,NA,TRBD2,TRBJ2-3,CASRVSGGRNTQYF,TGTGCCAGCAGGGTTAGCGGGGGTCGGAATACGCAGTATTTT
TRBV25-1,NA,TRBD2,TRBJ2-3,CASSEGLAGGDTQYF,TGTGCCAGCAGTGAGGGGCTAGCGGGGGGAGATACGCAGTATTTT
TRBV5-6,few,NA,TRBJ2-6,CASSLGVSGANVLTF,TGTGCCAGCAGCTTGGGAGTCTCTGGGGCCAACGTCCTGACTTTC
TRBV2,NA,TRBD1,TRBJ2-7,CASVDRVYEQYF,TGTGCCAGCGTGGACAGGGTCTACGAGCAGTACTTC
TRBV9,once,TRBD1,TRBJ2-7,CASSVEPGTATYEQYF,TGTGCCAGCAGCGTAGAACCCGGGACAGCTACCTACGAGCAGTACTTC
TRBV4-1,NA,NA,TRBJ1-4,CASSQKGGAGEKLFF,TGCGCCAGCAGCCAAAAAGGGGGGGCAGGAGAAAAACTGTTTTTT
TRBV5-6,NA,TRBD1,TRBJ1-4,CASSLGTGHNEKLFF,TGTGCCAGCAGCCTAGGGACAGGTCATAATGAAAAACTGTTTTTT
TRBV11-2,once,TRBD2,TRBJ2-1,CASSFPRGVSYNEQFF,TGTGCCAGCAGCTTCCCCCGGGGGGTCTCCTACAATGAGCAGTTCTTC
TRBV19,NA,TRBD1,TRBJ1-5,CASSIGQGINQPQHF,TGTGCCAGTAGTATAGGACAGGGGATCAATCAGCCCCAGCATTTT
TRBV28,NA,NA,TRBJ1-5,CASSLRWDTRGNQPQHF,TGTGCCAGCAGTTTACGCTGGGACACGAGGGGCAATCAGCCCCAGCATTTT
TRBV12-3/TRBV12-4,NA,TRBD1,TRBJ1-1,CASSLSQGFEAFF,TGTGCCAGCAGTTTGTCACAGGGGTTTGAAGCTTTCTTT